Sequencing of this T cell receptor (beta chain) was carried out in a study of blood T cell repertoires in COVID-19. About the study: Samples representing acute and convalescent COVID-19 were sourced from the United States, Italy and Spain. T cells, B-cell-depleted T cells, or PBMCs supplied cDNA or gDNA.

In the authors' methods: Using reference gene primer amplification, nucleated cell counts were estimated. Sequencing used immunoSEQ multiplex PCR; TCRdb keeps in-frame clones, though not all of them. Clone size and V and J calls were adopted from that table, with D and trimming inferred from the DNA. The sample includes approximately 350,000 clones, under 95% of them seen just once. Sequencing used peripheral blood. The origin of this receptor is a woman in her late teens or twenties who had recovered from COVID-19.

The CDR3 is CASSLQGAQPQHF. For the CDR3, the DNA is TGTGCCAGCAGCCTACAGGGGGCGCAGCCCCAGCATTTT. J is TRBJ1-5 and V is TRBV6-6; 9 bases are a match to TRBD1. The junction had 4 bases not matched to a gene; V was cut back by 6 bases and J by 7 bases. Germline V gene sequence: CDR1 MNHNY, CDR2 SVGAGI (reference sequence). This CDR3 contains 13 residues.